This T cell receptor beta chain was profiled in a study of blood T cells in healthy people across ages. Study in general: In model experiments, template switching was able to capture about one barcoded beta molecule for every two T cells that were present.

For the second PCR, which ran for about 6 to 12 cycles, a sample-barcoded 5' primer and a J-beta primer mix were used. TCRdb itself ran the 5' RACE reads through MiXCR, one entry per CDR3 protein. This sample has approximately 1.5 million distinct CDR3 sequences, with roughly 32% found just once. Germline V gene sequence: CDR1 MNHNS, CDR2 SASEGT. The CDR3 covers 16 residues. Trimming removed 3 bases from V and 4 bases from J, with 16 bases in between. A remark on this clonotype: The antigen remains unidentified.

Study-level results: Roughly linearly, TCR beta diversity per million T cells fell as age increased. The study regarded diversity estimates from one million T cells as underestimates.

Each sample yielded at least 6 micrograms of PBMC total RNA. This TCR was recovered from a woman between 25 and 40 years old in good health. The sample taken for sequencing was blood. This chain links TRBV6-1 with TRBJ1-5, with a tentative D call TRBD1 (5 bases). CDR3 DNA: TGTGCCAGCAGTGAGGGACGGACACTTGCTAATCAGCCCCAGCATTTT. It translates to CASSEGRTLANQPQHF.